These 32 T cell receptor beta chains were sequenced from one sample in a study of blood T cell repertoires in COVID-19. Sequencing was performed with immunoSEQ multiplex PCR; in TCRdb, only in-frame clones are kept and a portion is missing. The table lists over 400,000 clones, roughly nine tenths of them singletons. The material sequenced was peripheral blood. These receptors all come from a woman aged 45-60 years with COVID-19, enrolled during active disease.

The J gene is TRBJ2-7, the V gene TRBV6-5; D might be TRBD2 (6 bases). CDR3 length: 12 amino acids. V was clipped by 4 bases and J by 7 bases, with 11 bases between them. Germline CDR1 and CDR2: MNHEY and SVGAGI. The CDR3 loop reads CASSFEEGEQYF. As DNA, the CDR3 is TGTGCCAGCAGTTTTGAGGAGGGGGAGCAGTACTTC.

The genes are TRBV5-5 and TRBJ2-1, with D possibly matching TRBD2 (5 bases). Trimming took 2 bases from V and 0 from J, leaving 12 bases between them. Looked up from germline, CDR1 is SGHKS and CDR2 is YYEKEE (reference sequence). CDR3 length: 16 residues. CDR3 protein: CASSLDRRVSYNEQFF. The CDR3 bases are TGTGCCAGCAGCTTAGATAGGCGGGTCTCCTACAATGAGCAGTTCTTC.

The chain has TRBV11-2 and TRBJ2-2; perhaps TRBD1 as D (5 bases). Germline lookup yields CDR1 SGHAT and CDR2 FQNNGV. There are 16 residues in the CDR3. Trimming left V 5 bases short and J 5 bases short, with 18 bases between. CDR3 bases: TGTGCCAGCAGCCCGAGTTGGCAGGGTCGGACCGGGGAGCTGTTTTTT. Translated: CASSPSWQGRTGELFF.

Only one count was recorded for this clone. J is TRBJ2-7 and V is TRBV29-1, with 7 bases that match TRBD1. Unmatched junction bases numbered 9, after V lost 4 bases and J lost 3 bases. The CDR3 spans 14 residues. Per germline, CDR1 SQVTM and CDR2 ANQGSEA. The CDR3 sequence: CSVVTGDLNYEQYF. CDR3 nucleotides: TGCAGCGTTGTTACAGGGGATCTCAACTACGAGCAGTACTTC.

Remarks on this clone: Other DNA sequences in this sample translate to the same CDR3. The chain recombines TRBV12-3 or TRBV12-4 with TRBJ1-2; weak D call: TRBD1 (6 bases). The CDR3 extends over 13 amino acids. The ends were cut back, 1 base at V and 5 bases at J, with 8 bases in the middle. CDR3 sequence reads: CASSLGTVYGYTF. CDR3 bases: TGTGCCAGCAGTTTAGGGACAGTTTATGGCTACACCTTC.

This CDR3 reads CAWSKMGQGNEKLFF. The CDR3 DNA reads TGTGCCTGGAGTAAGATGGGACAGGGAAATGAAAAACTGTTTTTT. The chain has TRBV30 and TRBJ1-4; 9 bases are a match to TRBD1. The CDR3 is 15 amino acids. Germline lookup yields CDR1 GTSNPN and CDR2 SVGIG (reference sequence). V dropped 2 bases and J dropped 5; count of bases not matched to a gene: 6. The full variable domain, completed using reference TRBV30 and TRBJ1-4, is SQTIHQWPATLVQPVGSPLSLECTVEGTSNPNLYWYRQAAGRGLQLLFYSVGIGQISSEVPQNLSASRPQDRQFILSSKKLLLSDSGFYLCAWSKMGQGNEKLFFGSGTQLSVL.

The chain couples TRBV5-4 to TRBJ2-5, with 10 bases fitting TRBD2. V lost 3 bases, J lost 4 bases, and 6 bases stayed unmatched. CDR1 SGHNT and CDR2 YYREEE come from the germline V gene (reference sequence). CDR3 size: 15 residues. CDR3 region: CASSSSIAGGETQYF. In nucleotides, the CDR3 is TGTGCCAGCAGCTCCTCCATAGCGGGGGGAGAGACCCAGTACTTC.

The rearrangement links TRBV6-6 to TRBJ1-1; D might be TRBD1 (5 bases). Germline CDR1 is MNHNY and CDR2 is SVGAGI (reference sequence). The CDR3 has 15 residues. V was cut by 5 bases and J by 1 base, with 14 bases left in between. This chain's CDR3 is CASSPPGGKNTEAFF. The CDR3 nucleotides are TGTGCCAGCAGTCCCCCCGGGGGAAAGAACACTGAAGCTTTCTTT.

The sample holds one count of this clone. The V call is TRBV29-1, the J call TRBJ2-7, with a tentative D call TRBD2 (5 bases). CDR1 SQVTM and CDR2 ANQGSEA come from the germline V gene. The V gene lost 3 bases and the J gene lost 4 bases, with 10 bases spanning the gap. This CDR3 spans 12 amino acids. The CDR3, as DNA: TGCAGCGTTGATAAGGGCGGGTACGAGCAGTACTTC. Its protein is CSVDKGGYEQYF.

This chain connects TRBV30 to TRBJ2-3, with TRBD1 as a possible D gene (5 bases). CDR3 size: 12 residues. Trimming took 6 bases from V and 3 from J, leaving 10 bases between them. Germline CDR1 reads GTSNPN; CDR2 reads SVGIG (reference sequence). CDR3 nucleotides: TGTGCCTGCAGGGATCAGACAGATACGCAGTATTTT. Amino acids: CACRDQTDTQYF.

The chain uses TRBV6-5 and TRBJ1-1, with a weak D call TRBD1 (5 bases). This CDR3 has 11 residues. CDR1 and CDR2 (germline): MNHEY, SVGAGI. With 6 bases removed from V and 5 bases from J, the gap between germline ends came to 7 bases. CDR3 DNA sequence: TGTGCCAGCAGAGGGGTAACTGAAGCTTTCTTT. This translates into CASRGVTEAFF.

This chain connects TRBV24-1 to TRBJ1-1, with 10 bases aligning to TRBD1. The CDR3 contains 15 residues. Germline V CDR1 and CDR2: KGHDR, SFDVKD. V trimming: 4 bases; J trimming: 5 bases; junction bases outside the gene matches: 6. The CDR3 nucleotides are TGTGCCACCAGTGACCCCGGGACAGGGGAGACTGAAGCTTTCTTT. Translation: CATSDPGTGETEAFF.

This chain uses TRBV13 with TRBJ1-1; 7 nucleotides agree with TRBD1. CDR3 length equals 13 residues. The J segment lost 5 bases and the V segment lost 6 bases, leaving 6 bases of the junction unmatched. CDR1 and CDR2 from the germline V gene are PRHDT and FYEKMQ (reference sequence). The CDR3 sequence: CASRTGRGTEAFF. The CDR3 DNA is TGTGCCAGCAGGACGGGCAGGGGGACTGAAGCTTTCTTT. Together with reference TRBV13 and TRBJ1-1, the CDR3 gives the full variable domain: AAGVIQSPRHLIKEKRETATLKCYPIPRHDTVYWYQQGPGQDPQFLISFYEKMQSDKGSIPDRFSAQQFSDYHSELNMSSLELGDSALYFCASRTGRGTEAFFGQGTRLTVV.

The chain employs TRBV10-3 and TRBJ1-1, with 8 bases fitting TRBD1. V shed 3 bases and J 4 bases; nucleotides not matched to a gene: 7. CDR1 is ENHRY and CDR2 is SYGVKD in the germline V gene. The length of the CDR3 is 15 residues. CDR3 DNA sequence: TGTGCCATCAGTGACCGCACAGGGGGTATCACTGAAGCTTTCTTT. The encoded protein is CAISDRTGGITEAFF.

The V call is TRBV19, the J call TRBJ1-2; D gene unclear. This CDR3 has 14 residues. V lost 8 bases and J 0 bases, leaving 13 bases between the germline ends. The germline V gene has CDR1 LNHDA and CDR2 SQIVND (reference sequence). CDR3 coding DNA: TGTGCCAGTTCTTCCTCGAACACTAACTATGGCTACACCTTC. This translates into CASSSSNTNYGYTF. Full variable domain (remainder filled in from reference TRBV19 and TRBJ1-2): DGGITQSPKYLFRKEGQNVTLSCEQNLNHDAMYWYRQDPGQGLRLIYYSQIVNDFQKGDIAEGYSVSREKKESFPLTVTSAQKNPTAFYLCASSSSNTNYGYTFGSGTRLTVV.

To note about this clone: In the same sample, other DNA sequences code for this CDR3. The chain combines TRBV6-5 with TRBJ1-5, with D unclear. The germline V gene has CDR1 MNHEY and CDR2 SVGAGI. Trimming removed 0 bases at V and 5 bases at J, with 5 bases between. This CDR3 spans 13 amino acids. Here the CDR3 reads CASSYSGHQPQHF. The CDR3 nucleotides are TGTGCCAGCAGTTACTCGGGCCATCAGCCCCAGCATTTT.

This clone was picked up one time. Here the CDR3 reads CASEARTGNTIYF. Here the CDR3 DNA reads TGTGCCAGCGAAGCGAGAACTGGAAACACCATATATTTT. The V gene is TRBV12-3 or TRBV12-4, the J gene TRBJ1-3; D gene ambiguous. V was pared by 8 bases and J by 2 bases, with 10 bases between. The CDR3 is made up of 13 amino acids.

The gene calls are TRBV10-1 and TRBJ2-1, with a weak D call TRBD1 (6 bases). The CDR3 consists of 13 residues. The V gene lost 4 bases and the J gene lost 7 bases, with 11 bases spanning the gap. Per germline, CDR1 WNHNN and CDR2 SYGVQD (reference sequence). CDR3 region: CASSAVQGNEQFF. CDR3 sequence (DNA): TGCGCCAGCAGTGCGGTCCAGGGGAATGAGCAGTTCTTC.

V is TRBV3-1 (or the pseudogene TRBV3-2) and J is TRBJ2-2; D perhaps matches TRBD2 (6 bases). The germline V gene encodes CDR1 LGHDT and CDR2 YNNKEL (reference sequence). Trimming pared 11 bases from V and 6 bases from J, leaving 13 bases between. The CDR3 runs to 12 residues. The CDR3 protein is CAARGGAGELFF. The CDR3 DNA is TGTGCCGCCCGCGGCGGGGCCGGGGAGCTGTTTTTT.

The chain recombines TRBV19 with TRBJ1-1, with a tentative D call TRBD1 (6 bases). The germline V gene has CDR1 LNHDA and CDR2 SQIVND (reference sequence). V was trimmed by 5 bases and J by 10 bases, leaving 20 bases between them. This CDR3 comprises 14 residues. CDR3 protein: CASSFQGQGRRAFF. The CDR3 nucleotides read TGTGCCAGTAGTTTCCAGGGGCAAGGTCGTAGAGCTTTCTTT. Supplemented by reference TRBV19 and TRBJ1-1, the full variable domain reads DGGITQSPKYLFRKEGQNVTLSCEQNLNHDAMYWYRQDPGQGLRLIYYSQIVNDFQKGDIAEGYSVSREKKESFPLTVTSAQKNPTAFYLCASSFQGQGRRAFFGQGTRLTVV.

The chain links TRBV2 to TRBJ1-1; 10 bases match TRBD1. CDR1 SNHLY and CDR2 FYNNEI come from the germline V gene. CDR3 size: 15 residues. V was clipped by 6 bases and J by 1 base; unmatched bases: 5. Here the CDR3 DNA reads TGTGCCAGCAGGGAGGACAGGGGGGGGAACACTGAAGCTTTCTTT. Translated: CASREDRGGNTEAFF.

The V gene is TRBV5-6, the J gene TRBJ2-1, with 11 bases fitting TRBD2. The V gene's germline CDR1 is SGHDT and CDR2 YYEEEE. This CDR3 spans 15 amino acids. The V gene end was trimmed by 4 bases and the J gene end by 4 bases; junction bases not matched to a gene: 4. CDR3 amino acids: CASSAGLAVYNEQFF. In DNA form, the CDR3 reads TGTGCCAGCAGCGCGGGACTAGCGGTTTACAATGAGCAGTTCTTC.

The genes are TRBV11-2 and TRBJ1-3, with D unclear. Germline V lookup: CDR1 SGHAT, CDR2 FQNNGV. Trimming took 2 bases from V and 0 from J, leaving 14 bases between them. This CDR3 spans 17 amino acids. CDR3 region: CASSLQSVTVSGNTIYF. The CDR3 DNA sequence: TGTGCCAGCAGCTTACAATCGGTTACAGTCTCTGGAAACACCATATATTTT.

The rearrangement links TRBV9 to TRBJ1-6; D might be TRBD1 (5 bases). V dropped 4 bases and J dropped 8 bases, with 13 bases sitting between them. CDR3 length equals 14 residues. Germline values: CDR1 SGDLS, CDR2 YYNGEE. The CDR3 region is CASSTRASDSPLHF. In nucleotides, the CDR3 is TGTGCCAGCAGCACCAGGGCATCGGATTCACCCCTCCACTTT.

The chain couples TRBV27 to TRBJ1-1; D perhaps matches TRBD1 (6 bases). The length of the CDR3 is 13 residues. V was pared by 8 bases and J by 4 bases, with 14 bases between. Germline values: CDR1 MNHEY, CDR2 SMNVEV (reference sequence). As DNA, the CDR3 is TGTGCCAGCTGGCGGGAGGACAGCACTGAAGCTTTCTTT. Amino acid sequence: CASWREDSTEAFF.

The CDR3 DNA follows: TGTGCCAGCAGCTTCTTTCTCAGGGGTGGCCCCTATAATTCACCCCTCCACTTT. Amino acids: CASSFFLRGGPYNSPLHF. The J gene is TRBJ1-6, the V gene TRBV5-8; D is possibly TRBD1 (6 bases). The germline V gene has CDR1 SGHTS and CDR2 YDEGEE. Deletions cut 2 bases from V and 2 bases from J, with 17 bases between. The CDR3 contains 18 residues.

V gene TRBV5-1 combines with J gene TRBJ1-2, with D uncertain. This CDR3 is 15 amino acids long. V lost 2 bases and J 8 bases, leaving 19 bases between the germline ends. Germline V CDR1 and CDR2: SGHRS, YFSETQ. The CDR3 protein is CASSLGRNIPIGYTF. In DNA form, the CDR3 reads TGCGCCAGCAGCTTAGGCAGGAACATCCCCATAGGCTACACCTTC.

CDR3 amino acids: CASSYGGTIRFF. Written as DNA, the CDR3 is TGTGCCAGCAGTTATGGGGGGACGATAAGGTTCTTC. This chain uses TRBV6-6 with TRBJ2-1; the D gene is possibly TRBD2 (6 bases). Trimming stripped 3 bases from V and 15 bases from J, with 15 bases between. Germline lookup yields CDR1 MNHNY and CDR2 SVGAGI (reference sequence). This CDR3 is 12 amino acids long.

This chain uses TRBV29-1 with TRBJ2-7; D possibly corresponds to TRBD1 (7 bases). With 2 bases removed from V and 7 bases from J, the gap between germline ends came to 15 bases. The CDR3 is made up of 13 amino acids. The germline V gene encodes CDR1 SQVTM and CDR2 ANQGSEA. In DNA form, the CDR3 reads TGCAGCGTTGAATGGCCAGGGGGGAGGGAGCAGTACTTC. This translates into CSVEWPGGREQYF.

The V and J genes are TRBV4-1 and TRBJ2-3; TRBD2 might be the D (7 bases). V gave up 0 bases and J gave up 1 base, with 14 bases separating them. Per the germline V gene, CDR1 is MGHRA and CDR2 is YSYEKL. The CDR3 spans 17 residues. CDR3 protein: CASSQEGAGAGTDTQYF. The DNA of the CDR3 is TGCGCCAGCAGCCAAGAGGGGGCGGGGGCAGGCACAGATACGCAGTATTTT.

The genes are TRBV28 and TRBJ1-1; D remains ambiguous. The CDR3 covers 14 residues. The V end was cut by 6 bases, the J end by 2 bases, with 13 bases between. Germline CDR1 is MDHEN and CDR2 is SYDVKM. The CDR3 here is CASSPTTGNTEAFF. DNA of the CDR3: TGTGCCAGCAGCCCCACGACGGGAAACACTGAAGCTTTCTTT.

J is TRBJ2-3 and V is TRBV19, with 9 positions matching TRBD2. CDR3 length equals 14 residues. Trimming at V came to 4 bases and at J to 1 base, leaving 0 bases not matched to a gene. Germline V gene lookup returns CDR1 LNHDA and CDR2 SQIVND (reference sequence). The CDR3 nucleotides are TGTGCCAGTAGTAGCGGGGGGGGCACAGATACGCAGTATTTT. As protein: CASSSGGGTDTQYF. Combining the CDR3 with reference TRBV19 and TRBJ2-3 gives the whole variable domain DGGITQSPKYLFRKEGQNVTLSCEQNLNHDAMYWYRQDPGQGLRLIYYSQIVNDFQKGDIAEGYSVSREKKESFPLTVTSAQKNPTAFYLCASSSGGGTDTQYFGPGTRLTVL.